The T cell receptor (beta chain) under discussion was sequenced for a study of neoadjuvant anti-PD-1 for oral cavity cancer. Cohort: HPV-negative, locally advanced oral cavity squamous cell carcinoma patients. On this clone itself: Its matching antigen is unknown.

Profiled with immunoSEQ multiplex PCR; TCRdb holds only in-frame clones, not every one. The sample includes about 16,000 clones, 60% to 80% of them seen just once. The CDR3 contains 16 residues. The germline gives CDR1 SGHVS, CDR2 FQNEAQ. V was pared by 0 bases and J by 0 bases, with 4 bases of the junction left unmatched. Study findings and constraints: Treg/Th17 ratio rose with pretreatment blood and fell with post-treatment tumor TCRbeta clonality. Each response group had just three patients in TCR analyses.

The clonotype originates from a person aged 35 to 85 with oral cavity squamous cell carcinoma. The chain links TRBV7-8 to TRBJ2-7, with 8 nucleotides matching TRBD2. The sequencing used PBMCs, collected before nivolumab (anti-PD-1) treatment. The chain's CDR3 is CASSLAETSASYEQYF. The CDR3 nucleotides are TGTGCCAGCAGCTTAGCGGAGACTAGCGCCTCCTACGAGCAGTACTTC.